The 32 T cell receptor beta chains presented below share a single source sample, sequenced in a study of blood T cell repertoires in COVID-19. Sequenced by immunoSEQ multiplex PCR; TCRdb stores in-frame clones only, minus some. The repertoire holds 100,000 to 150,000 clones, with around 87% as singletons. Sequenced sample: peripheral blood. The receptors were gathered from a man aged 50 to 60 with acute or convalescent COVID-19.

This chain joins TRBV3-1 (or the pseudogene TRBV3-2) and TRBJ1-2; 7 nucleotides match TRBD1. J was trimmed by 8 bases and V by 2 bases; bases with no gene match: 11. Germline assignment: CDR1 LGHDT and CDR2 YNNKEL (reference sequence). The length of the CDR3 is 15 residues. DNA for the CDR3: TGTGCCAGCAGCCAACCTGACAGGGACGCGCGAGGCTACACCTTC. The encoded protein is CASSQPDRDARGYTF.

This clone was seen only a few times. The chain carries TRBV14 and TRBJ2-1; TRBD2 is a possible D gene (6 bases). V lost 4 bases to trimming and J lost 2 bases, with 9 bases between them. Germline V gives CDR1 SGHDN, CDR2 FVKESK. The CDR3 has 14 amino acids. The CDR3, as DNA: TGTGCCAGCAGCCGTACGGGAGCCTACAATGAGCAGTTCTTC. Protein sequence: CASSRTGAYNEQFF.

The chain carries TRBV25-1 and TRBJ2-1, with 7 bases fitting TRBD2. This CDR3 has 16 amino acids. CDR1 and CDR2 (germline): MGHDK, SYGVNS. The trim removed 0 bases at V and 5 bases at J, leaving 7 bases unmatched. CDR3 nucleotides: TGTGCCAGCAGTGAATATGCGGGGGTAGGGAACAATGAGCAGTTCTTC. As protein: CASSEYAGVGNNEQFF.

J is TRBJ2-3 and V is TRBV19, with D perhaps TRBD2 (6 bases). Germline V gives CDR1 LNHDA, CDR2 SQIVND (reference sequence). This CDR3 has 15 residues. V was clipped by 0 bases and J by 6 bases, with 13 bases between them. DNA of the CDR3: TGTGCCAGTAGTATAGAGCGGGGAAGGGGCGATACGCAGTATTTT. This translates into CASSIERGRGDTQYF.

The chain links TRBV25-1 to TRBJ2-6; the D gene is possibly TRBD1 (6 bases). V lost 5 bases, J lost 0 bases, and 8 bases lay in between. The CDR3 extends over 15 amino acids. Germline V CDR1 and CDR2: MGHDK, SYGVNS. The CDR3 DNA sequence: TGTGCCAGCAGTAAAGGGGGCTCTGGGGCCAACGTCCTGACTTTC. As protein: CASSKGGSGANVLTF.

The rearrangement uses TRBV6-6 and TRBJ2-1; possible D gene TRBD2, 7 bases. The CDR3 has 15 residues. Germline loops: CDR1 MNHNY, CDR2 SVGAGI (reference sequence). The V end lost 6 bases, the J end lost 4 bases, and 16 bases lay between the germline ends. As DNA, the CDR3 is TGTGCCAGCAGGGGGGGCGGGAGCCCGTACAATGAGCAGTTCTTC. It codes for CASRGGGSPYNEQFF.

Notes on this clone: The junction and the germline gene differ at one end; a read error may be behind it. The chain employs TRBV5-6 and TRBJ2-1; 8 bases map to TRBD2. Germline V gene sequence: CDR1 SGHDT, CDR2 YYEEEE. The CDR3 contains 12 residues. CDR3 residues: CASSRPGLEALF. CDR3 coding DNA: TGTGCCAGCAGCCGGCCGGGACTAGAAGCGCTCTTC.

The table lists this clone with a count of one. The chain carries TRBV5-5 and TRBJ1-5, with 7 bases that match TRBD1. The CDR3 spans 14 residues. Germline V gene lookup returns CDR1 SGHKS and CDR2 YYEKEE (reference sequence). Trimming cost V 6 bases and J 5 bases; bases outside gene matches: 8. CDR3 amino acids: CASKTGTEDQPQHF. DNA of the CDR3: TGTGCCAGCAAGACCGGGACAGAGGATCAGCCCCAGCATTTT.

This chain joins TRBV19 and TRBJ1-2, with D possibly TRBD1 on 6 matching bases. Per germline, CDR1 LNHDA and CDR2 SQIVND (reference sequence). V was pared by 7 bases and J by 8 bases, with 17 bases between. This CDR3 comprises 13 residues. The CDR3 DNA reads TGTGCCAGTACCTCTCTCACAGGGCGAGGCTACACCTTC. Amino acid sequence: CASTSLTGRGYTF.

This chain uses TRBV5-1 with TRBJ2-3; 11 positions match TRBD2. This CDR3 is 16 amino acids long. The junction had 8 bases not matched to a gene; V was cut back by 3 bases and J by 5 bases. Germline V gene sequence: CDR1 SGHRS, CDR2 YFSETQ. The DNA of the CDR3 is TGCGCCAGCAGCTCCCGGACTAGCGGGTGGTTAGATACGCAGTATTTT. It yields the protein CASSSRTSGWLDTQYF. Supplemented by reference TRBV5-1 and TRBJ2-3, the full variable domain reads KAGVTQTPRYLIKTRGQQVTLSCSPISGHRSVSWYQQTPGQGLQFLFEYFSETQRNKGNFPGRFSGRQFSNSRSEMNVSTLELGDSALYLCASSSRTSGWLDTQYFGPGTRLTVL.

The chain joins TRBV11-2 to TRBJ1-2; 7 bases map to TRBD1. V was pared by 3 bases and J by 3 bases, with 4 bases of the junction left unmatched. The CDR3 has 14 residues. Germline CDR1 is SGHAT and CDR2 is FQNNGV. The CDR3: CASSFRDRYYGYTF. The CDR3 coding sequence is TGTGCCAGCAGCTTCCGGGACAGATACTATGGCTACACCTTC.

CDR3 DNA sequence: TGCGCCAGCAGTCAAGGACAGACCTACGAGCAGTACTTC. This gives the protein CASSQGQTYEQYF. The J gene is TRBJ2-7, the V gene TRBV23-1; D is possibly TRBD1 (6 bases). TRBV23-1 is reported as an ORF; its role is uncertain. The CDR3 spans 13 residues. Trimming pared 2 bases from V and 2 bases from J, leaving 7 bases between.

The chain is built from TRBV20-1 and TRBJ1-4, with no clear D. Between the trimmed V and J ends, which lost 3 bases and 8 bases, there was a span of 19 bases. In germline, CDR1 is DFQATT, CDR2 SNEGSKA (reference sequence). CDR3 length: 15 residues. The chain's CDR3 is CSASILRMLEEKLFF. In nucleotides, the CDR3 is TGCAGTGCTAGTATTCTGCGGATGTTGGAGGAAAAACTGTTTTTT.

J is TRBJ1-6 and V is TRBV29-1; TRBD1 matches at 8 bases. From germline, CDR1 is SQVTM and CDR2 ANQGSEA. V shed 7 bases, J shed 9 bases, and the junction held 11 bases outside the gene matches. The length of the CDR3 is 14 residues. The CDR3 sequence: CSGTSQGAVSPLHF. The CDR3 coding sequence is TGCAGCGGGACCAGCCAGGGGGCTGTTTCACCCCTCCACTTT.

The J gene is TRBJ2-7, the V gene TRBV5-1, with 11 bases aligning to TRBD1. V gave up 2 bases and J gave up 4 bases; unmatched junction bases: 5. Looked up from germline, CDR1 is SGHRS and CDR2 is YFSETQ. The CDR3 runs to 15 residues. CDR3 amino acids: CASSFGGQGAYEQYF. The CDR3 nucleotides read TGCGCCAGCAGCTTCGGCGGACAGGGGGCTTACGAGCAGTACTTC.

The CDR3 nucleotides are TGTGCCAGCAGCTTTGCCCAGGTTGTAGATACGCAGTATTTT. It is translated as CASSFAQVVDTQYF. The chain employs TRBV7-2 and TRBJ2-3; D is uncertain. Between the trimmed V and J ends, which lost 3 bases and 5 bases, there was a span of 12 bases. The CDR3 covers 14 residues. CDR1 SGHTA and CDR2 FQGNSA come from the germline V gene.

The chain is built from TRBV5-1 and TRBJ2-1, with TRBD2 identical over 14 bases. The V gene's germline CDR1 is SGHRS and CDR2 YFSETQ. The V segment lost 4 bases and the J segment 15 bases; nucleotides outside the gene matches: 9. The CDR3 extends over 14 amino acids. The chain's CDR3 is CASSLTGLAGVGFF. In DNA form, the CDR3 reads TGCGCCAGCAGCCTTACGGGACTAGCGGGAGTGGGGTTCTTC.

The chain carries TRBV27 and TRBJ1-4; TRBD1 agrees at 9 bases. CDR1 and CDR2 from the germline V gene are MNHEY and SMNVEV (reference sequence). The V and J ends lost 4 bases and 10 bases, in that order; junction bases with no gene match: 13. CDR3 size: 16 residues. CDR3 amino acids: CASSSPRDRARGKLFF. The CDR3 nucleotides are TGTGCCAGCAGTTCTCCCCGGGACAGGGCGCGGGGAAAACTGTTTTTT.

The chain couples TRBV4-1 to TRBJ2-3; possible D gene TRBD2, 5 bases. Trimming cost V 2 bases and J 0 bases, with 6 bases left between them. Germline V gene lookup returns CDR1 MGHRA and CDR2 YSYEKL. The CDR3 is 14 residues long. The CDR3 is CASSQTRSTDTQYF. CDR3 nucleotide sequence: TGCGCCAGCAGCCAAACTAGAAGCACAGATACGCAGTATTTT.

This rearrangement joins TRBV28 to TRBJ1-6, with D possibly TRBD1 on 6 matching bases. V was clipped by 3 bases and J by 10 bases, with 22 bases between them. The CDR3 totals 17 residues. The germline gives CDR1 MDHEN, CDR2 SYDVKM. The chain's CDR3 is CASSLPIGAGERSPLHF. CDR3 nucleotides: TGTGCCAGCAGTTTGCCCATTGGGGCAGGGGAAAGGTCACCCCTCCACTTT.

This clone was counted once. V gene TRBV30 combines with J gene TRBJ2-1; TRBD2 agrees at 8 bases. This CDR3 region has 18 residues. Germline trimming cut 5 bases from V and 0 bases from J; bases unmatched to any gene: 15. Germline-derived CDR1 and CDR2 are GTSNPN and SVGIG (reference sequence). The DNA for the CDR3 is TGTGCCTGGTCTTTCACAAGGAGCGGGAGACCCTCCTACAATGAGCAGTTCTTC. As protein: CAWSFTRSGRPSYNEQFF.

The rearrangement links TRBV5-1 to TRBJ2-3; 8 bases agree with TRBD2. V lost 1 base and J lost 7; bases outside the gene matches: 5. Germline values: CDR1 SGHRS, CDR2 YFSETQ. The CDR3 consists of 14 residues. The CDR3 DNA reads TGCGCCAGCAGCTTGATTCAGCGGGAGAATACGCAGTATTTT. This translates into CASSLIQRENTQYF.

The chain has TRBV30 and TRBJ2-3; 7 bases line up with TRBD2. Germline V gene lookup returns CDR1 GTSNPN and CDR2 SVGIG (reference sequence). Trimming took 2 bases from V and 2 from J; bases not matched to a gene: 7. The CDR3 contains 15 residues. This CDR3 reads CAWSPGLGITDTQYF. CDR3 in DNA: TGTGCCTGGAGTCCCGGACTAGGAATCACAGATACGCAGTATTTT.

The CDR3 bases are TGTGCCATCAGTGAGATGGACAGAAAAATCGGTGGAAACACCATATATTTT. It yields the protein CAISEMDRKIGGNTIYF. The chain is built from TRBV10-3 and TRBJ1-3; D is possibly TRBD1 (6 bases). Germline lookup yields CDR1 ENHRY and CDR2 SYGVKD. With 2 bases removed from V and 3 bases from J, the gap between germline ends came to 17 bases. The CDR3 is made up of 17 amino acids.

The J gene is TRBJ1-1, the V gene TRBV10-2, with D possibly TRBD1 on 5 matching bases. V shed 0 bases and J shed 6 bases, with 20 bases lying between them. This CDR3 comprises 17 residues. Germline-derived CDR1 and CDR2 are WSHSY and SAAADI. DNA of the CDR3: TGCGCCAGCAGTGAGTCGCGACGGATAGGGGCAAAGGCTGAAGCTTTCTTT. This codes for CASSESRRIGAKAEAFF.

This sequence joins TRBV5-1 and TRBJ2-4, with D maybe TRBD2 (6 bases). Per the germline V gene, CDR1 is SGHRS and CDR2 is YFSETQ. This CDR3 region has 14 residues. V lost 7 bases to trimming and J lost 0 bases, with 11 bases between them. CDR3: CASSGSLAKNIQYF. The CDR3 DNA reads TGCGCCAGCTCCGGGAGCCTAGCCAAAAACATTCAGTACTTC.

This CDR3 is CATSDFEGREGLYNEQFF. The DNA for the CDR3 is TGTGCCACCAGTGATTTTGAAGGGAGAGAAGGGCTTTACAATGAGCAGTTCTTC. This chain links TRBV24-1 with TRBJ2-1; a weak D match, TRBD2 (5 bases). The CDR3 loop spans 18 amino acids. The V and J ends lost 1 base and 4 bases respectively, with 19 bases between them. Germline V lookup: CDR1 KGHDR, CDR2 SFDVKD.

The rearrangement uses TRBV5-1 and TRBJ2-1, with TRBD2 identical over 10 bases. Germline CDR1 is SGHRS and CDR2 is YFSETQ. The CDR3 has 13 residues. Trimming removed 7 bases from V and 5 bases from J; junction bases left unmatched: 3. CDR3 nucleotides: TGCGCCAGCGGGACTAGCGCCGACAATGAGCAGTTCTTC. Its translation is CASGTSADNEQFF.

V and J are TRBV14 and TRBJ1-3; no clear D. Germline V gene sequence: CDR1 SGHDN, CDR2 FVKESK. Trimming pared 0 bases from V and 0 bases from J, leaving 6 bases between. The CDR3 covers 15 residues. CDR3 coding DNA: TGTGCCAGCAGCCAAGACCTGAGCTCTGGAAACACCATATATTTT. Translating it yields CASSQDLSSGNTIYF. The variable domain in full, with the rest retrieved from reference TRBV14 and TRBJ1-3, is EAGVTQFPSHSVIEKGQTVTLRCDPISGHDNLYWYRRVMGKEIKFLLHFVKESKQDESGMPNNRFLAERTGGTYSTLKVQPAELEDSGVYFCASSQDLSSGNTIYFGEGSWLTVV.

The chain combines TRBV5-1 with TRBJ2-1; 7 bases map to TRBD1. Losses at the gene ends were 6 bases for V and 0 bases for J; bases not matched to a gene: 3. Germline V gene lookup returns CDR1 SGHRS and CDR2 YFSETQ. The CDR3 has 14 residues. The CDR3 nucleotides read TGCGCCAGCAAATCAGGGGGCTCCTACAATGAGCAGTTCTTC. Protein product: CASKSGGSYNEQFF.

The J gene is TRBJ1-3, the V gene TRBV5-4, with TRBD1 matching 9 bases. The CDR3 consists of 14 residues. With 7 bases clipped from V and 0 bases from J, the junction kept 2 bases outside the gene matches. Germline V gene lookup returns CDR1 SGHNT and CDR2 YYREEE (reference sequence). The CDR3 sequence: CASGGQGSGNTIYF. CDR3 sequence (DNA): TGTGCCAGCGGGGGACAGGGCTCTGGAAACACCATATATTTT.

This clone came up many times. For the CDR3, the DNA is TGCGCCAGCAGTGACCAGACTCAACCTGAAGCTTTCTTT. This encodes CASSDQTQPEAFF. This rearrangement joins TRBV10-1 to TRBJ1-1; D gene unclear. The CDR3 totals 13 residues. V lost 3 bases and J lost 6, with 11 bases in between. CDR1 and CDR2 (germline): WNHNN, SYGVQD (reference sequence).